These T cell receptor beta chains were read from a single sample in a study of blood T cell repertoires in COVID-19. This table comes from immunoSEQ multiplex PCR, and its TCRdb copy is limited to in-frame clones, with some not included. The table includes approximately 200,000 clones, roughly four fifths detected once. Sequenced material: PBMCs or T cells enriched from blood (not recorded which). Source of these receptors: a man in his forties or fifties who had recovered from COVID-19. Each CDR3 is given with its conserved first and last residue. The D gene is left open where the match is weak. A clone size is listed for some rows: how often the clone was seen (once, few, many), or a class if it is expanded.

CDR3 protein: CASSQDSVNQPQHF
CDR3 DNA: TGTGCCAGCAGCCAAGATTCCGTTAATCAGCCCCAGCATTTT
J gene: TRBJ1-5
D gene: .
clone size: few
V gene: TRBV3-1/TRBV3-2

CDR3 protein: CASSLGGGQINEQFF
CDR3 DNA: TGTGCCAGCAGCTTAGGAGGCGGCCAGATTAATGAGCAGTTCTTC
J gene: TRBJ2-1
D gene: .
clone size: few
V gene: TRBV11-2

CDR3 protein: CASSLNWGNTGELFF
CDR3 DNA: TGTGCCAGCAGCTTAAACTGGGGCAACACCGGGGAGCTGTTTTTT
J gene: TRBJ2-2
D gene: .
clone size: .
V gene: TRBV7-2

CDR3 protein: CASSPDRGRVHEQYF
CDR3 DNA: TGTGCCAGCTCACCGGACAGGGGGCGCGTCCACGAGCAGTACTTC
J gene: TRBJ2-7
D gene: TRBD1
clone size: .
V gene: TRBV18

CDR3 protein: CASSFSGVHEQYF
CDR3 DNA: TGTGCCAGCAGCTTCTCGGGGGTCCACGAGCAGTACTTC
J gene: TRBJ2-7
D gene: .
clone size: .
V gene: TRBV5-6

CDR3 protein: CASSLRREAFF
CDR3 DNA: TGTGCCAGCAGTTTACGTCGTGAAGCTTTCTTT
J gene: TRBJ1-1
D gene: .
clone size: .
V gene: TRBV28

CDR3 protein: CASSLGPDGELFF
CDR3 DNA: TGTGCCAGTAGTTTGGGCCCTGACGGGGAGCTGTTTTTT
J gene: TRBJ2-2
D gene: .
clone size: .
V gene: TRBV19

CDR3 protein: CASIGLAGVQETQYF
CDR3 DNA: TGTGCCAGCATTGGACTAGCGGGGGTACAAGAGACCCAGTACTTC
J gene: TRBJ2-5
D gene: TRBD2
clone size: .
V gene: TRBV2

CDR3 protein: CSASDRGNQPQHF
CDR3 DNA: TGCAGCGCCTCGGACAGGGGCAATCAGCCCCAGCATTTT
J gene: TRBJ1-5
D gene: TRBD1
clone size: .
V gene: TRBV29-1

CDR3 protein: CASRPGGGSDYEQYF
CDR3 DNA: TGTGCCAGCAGACCAGGGGGAGGTAGTGACTACGAGCAGTACTTC
J gene: TRBJ2-7
D gene: .
clone size: .
V gene: TRBV5-4